This paragraph covers one T cell receptor (beta chain) sequence. This sample was included in a study of blood T cell repertoires in COVID-19. The assay was immunoSEQ multiplex PCR, and TCRdb's table has in-frame clones only and misses some. The sample records 65,000 to 90,000 clones, about 86% being singletons. Sequenced input: peripheral blood. The source of this sequence is a woman aged 80 or over in a cohort sampled during active or convalescent COVID-19.

CDR3 in amino acids: CASSLGGTGKTYEQYF. CDR3 in DNA: TGCGCCAGCAGCTTGGGCGGGACAGGAAAAACCTACGAGCAGTACTTC. The chain is built from TRBV5-1 and TRBJ2-7, with 8 bases lining up with TRBD1. The V gene's germline CDR1 is SGHRS and CDR2 YFSETQ. This CDR3 spans 16 amino acids. The V and J ends lost 0 bases and 2 bases, in that order; junction bases with no gene match: 7.